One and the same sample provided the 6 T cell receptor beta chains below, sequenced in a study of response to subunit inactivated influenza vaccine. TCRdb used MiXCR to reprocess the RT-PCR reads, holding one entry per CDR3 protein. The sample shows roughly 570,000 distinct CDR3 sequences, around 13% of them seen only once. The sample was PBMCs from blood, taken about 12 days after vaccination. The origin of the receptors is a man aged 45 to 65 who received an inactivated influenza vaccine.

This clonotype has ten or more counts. The DNA of the CDR3 is TGTGCCAGCAGCACGGAAGCTAACTATGGCTACACCTTC. Protein: CASSTEANYGYTF. This chain joins TRBV2 and TRBJ1-2; D remains unclear. This CDR3 is 13 amino acids long. The V end was cut by 6 bases, the J end by 0 bases, with 8 bases between. CDR1 SNHLY and CDR2 FYNNEI come from the germline V gene.

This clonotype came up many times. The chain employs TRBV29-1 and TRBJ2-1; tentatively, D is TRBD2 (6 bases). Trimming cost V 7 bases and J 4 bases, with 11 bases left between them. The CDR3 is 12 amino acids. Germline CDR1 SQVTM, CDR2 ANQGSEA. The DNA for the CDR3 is TGCAGCGGTGGAGGGGTTTACAATGAGCAGTTCTTC. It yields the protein CSGGGVYNEQFF.

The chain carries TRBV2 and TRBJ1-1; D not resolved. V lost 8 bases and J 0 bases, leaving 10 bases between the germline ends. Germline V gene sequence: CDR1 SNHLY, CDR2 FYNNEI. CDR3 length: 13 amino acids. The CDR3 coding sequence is TGTGCCAGCTTTGGCAGAGTGAACACTGAAGCTTTCTTT. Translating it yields CASFGRVNTEAFF.

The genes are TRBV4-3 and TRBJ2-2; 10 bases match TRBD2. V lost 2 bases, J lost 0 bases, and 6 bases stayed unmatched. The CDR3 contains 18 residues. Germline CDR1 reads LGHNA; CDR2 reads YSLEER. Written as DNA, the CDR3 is TGCGCCAGCAGCCAATACCTAGCGGGAGTCGCGAACACCGGGGAGCTGTTTTTT. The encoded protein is CASSQYLAGVANTGELFF.

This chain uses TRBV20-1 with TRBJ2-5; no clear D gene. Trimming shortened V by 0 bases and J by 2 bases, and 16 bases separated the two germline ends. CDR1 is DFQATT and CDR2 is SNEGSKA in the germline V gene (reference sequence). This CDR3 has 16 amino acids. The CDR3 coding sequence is TGCAGTGCTAGAGAGTGGTTGCGGCTGTCACAAGAGACCCAGTACTTC. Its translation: CSAREWLRLSQETQYF.

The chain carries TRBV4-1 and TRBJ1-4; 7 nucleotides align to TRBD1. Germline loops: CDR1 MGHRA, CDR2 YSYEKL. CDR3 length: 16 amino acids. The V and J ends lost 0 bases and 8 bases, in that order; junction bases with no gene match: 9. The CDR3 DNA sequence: TGCGCCAGCAGCCAAGATACCCGACAGGGTTTCGAAAAACTGTTTTTT. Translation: CASSQDTRQGFEKLFF.